Listed below are T cell receptor beta chains from one sample, sequenced in a study of control samples from healthy donors and cancer patients. Measured with immunoSEQ multiplex PCR; TCRdb has only the in-frame clones, and not every one. The table shows 150,000 to 200,000 clones, with roughly 88% occurring only once. Sequences were obtained from blood. These TCRs come from a man aged 18 to 29 in good health. CDR3s include the opening cysteine and the closing phenylalanine or tryptophan. D genes are given only for firm matches. Where a row states a size, it is once, few, many or the class of an expanded clone; other rows omit it.

j_call,d_call,v_call,clone_size,cdr3_aa,cdr3_nt
TRBJ2-5,TRBD1,TRBV5-4,NA,CASSRNRGRGETQYF,TGTGCCAGCAGCCGAAACAGGGGGCGCGGGGAGACCCAGTACTTC
TRBJ2-5,NA,TRBV5-1,NA,CASSLGTDRVETQYF,TGCGCCAGCAGCTTGGGTACTGACCGTGTTGAGACCCAGTACTTC
TRBJ1-2,NA,TRBV5-1,NA,CASSLEGGHGYTF,TGCGCCAGCAGCTTGGAGGGGGGCCATGGCTACACCTTC
TRBJ2-7,TRBD1,TRBV7-8,NA,CASSLMTGNSYEQYF,TGTGCCAGCAGCCTCATGACAGGGAACTCCTACGAGCAGTACTTC
TRBJ1-1,TRBD1,TRBV7-8,few,CASSKTDRGNTEAFF,TGTGCCAGCAGCAAGACGGACAGGGGAAACACTGAAGCTTTCTTT
TRBJ2-7,TRBD1,TRBV7-2,NA,CASTVDTGGGYEQYF,TGTGCCAGCACCGTTGACACAGGGGGTGGCTACGAGCAGTACTTC
TRBJ2-3,NA,TRBV5-1,few,CASTTGTSTDTQYF,TGCGCCAGCACGACCGGGACTTCCACAGATACGCAGTATTTT
TRBJ2-1,NA,TRBV7-3,NA,CASSPRDYQTGDNEQFF,TGTGCCAGCAGCCCCCGCGACTACCAAACGGGAGACAATGAGCAGTTCTTC
TRBJ2-3,NA,TRBV27,NA,CASSPQGDTQYF,TGTGCCAGCAGTCCACAGGGAGATACGCAGTATTTT
TRBJ1-1,NA,TRBV12-3/TRBV12-4,NA,CASSFGQGDEAFF,TGTGCCAGCAGTTTTGGGCAGGGCGATGAAGCTTTCTTT